This TCR beta chain appears in the sequencing data of a study of shared clonotypes between healthy human individuals. Study findings and constraints: Even with large depth, rarefaction showed that sorted-subset sequencing was incomplete.

Concerning this clone itself: Its antigen is unidentified.

Trimming removed 5 bases from V and 7 bases from J, with 23 bases in between. Germline CDR1 MDHEN, CDR2 SYDVKM. The CDR3 length is 16 residues. This table comes from immunoSEQ multiplex PCR, and its TCRdb copy is limited to in-frame clones, with some not included. The table shows under 1,100,000 clones, with about 76% occurring only once. Sequenced input: memory CD4+ T cells sorted from blood. The subset here: CD45RA-negative fraction. The rearrangement joins TRBV28 to TRBJ1-1, with D tentatively TRBD1 (5 bases). The TCR was taken from a young man in good health. CDR3: CASSGENGQGGHEAFF. The CDR3 region has the DNA TGTGCCAGCAGTGGAGAAAACGGTCAGGGTGGTCATGAAGCTTTCTTT.